One and the same sample provided the 4 T cell receptor beta chains below, sequenced in a study of blood T cells in healthy people across ages. Primers used in a second PCR of roughly 6 to 11 cycles were a sample-barcoded 5' primer and a J-beta primer mix. TCRdb re-analysed the 5' RACE reads in MiXCR, keeping a single row per CDR3 protein. The sample lists some 1.5 million distinct CDR3 sequences; under 30% were seen once. Sequencing was done on a sample of blood. The receptors were sampled from a woman in her 30s in good health.

The rearrangement joins TRBV20-1 to TRBJ2-3, with 11 bases that match TRBD2. Germline V gene lookup returns CDR1 DFQATT and CDR2 SNEGSKA (reference sequence). The V gene end was trimmed by 4 bases and the J gene end by 5 bases; junction bases not matched to a gene: 2. This CDR3 region has 13 residues. The CDR3 DNA follows: TGCAGTGCTATAGCGGGAGGGGTAGATACGCAGTATTTT. It yields the protein CSAIAGGVDTQYF.

In this sample, this clonotype turned up a few times. The V gene is TRBV7-6, the J gene TRBJ2-7; D is perhaps TRBD1 (7 bases). The length of the CDR3 is 14 residues. CDR1 and CDR2 (germline): SGHVS, FNYEAQ. The germline V and J ends were trimmed by 5 bases and 0 bases, with 11 bases remaining between them. This chain's CDR3 is CASSNRGLSYEQYF. For the CDR3, the DNA is TGTGCCAGCAGCAACAGGGGACTCTCCTACGAGCAGTACTTC.

This clonotype was recorded at least ten times. The chain employs TRBV29-1 and TRBJ1-4, with a tentative D call TRBD1 (5 bases). The V and J ends lost 4 bases and 7 bases respectively, with 10 bases between them. The CDR3 runs 12 residues. Germline CDR1 is SQVTM and CDR2 is ANQGSEA. As DNA, the CDR3 is TGCAGCGTTGCCAGGGAAGGTGAAAAACTGTTTTTT. This encodes CSVAREGEKLFF.

The chain carries TRBV18 and TRBJ1-2; D may be TRBD1 (6 bases). Germline V gives CDR1 KGHSH, CDR2 LQKENI. V lost 0 bases to trimming and J lost 13 bases, with 21 bases between them. The CDR3 spans 15 residues. The DNA of the CDR3 is TGTGCCAGCTCACCACCGGAAGAGAGGGGGGGCTCCTCCACCTTC. Protein: CASSPPEERGGSSTF.